The TCR beta chain under discussion was sequenced for a study of synovial regulatory T cells in juvenile arthritis. Here immunoSEQ multiplex PCR was the method, and the copy in TCRdb shows in-frame clones only, minus some. The specimen's table records 5,000 to 8,000 clones. Looked up from germline, CDR1 is SGHKS and CDR2 is YYEKEE (reference sequence). CDR3 length: 16 amino acids. Only the protein sequence is given. The TCR sequence derives from a donor aged 2-30 years with juvenile idiopathic arthritis. V usage is TRBV5-5 and J usage is TRBJ1-5. Sequences were obtained from Treg cells from blood. Subset noted: remaining (HLA-DR-negative) circulating blood Treg cells. The CDR3 sequence: CASSLSGSWSNQPQHF.